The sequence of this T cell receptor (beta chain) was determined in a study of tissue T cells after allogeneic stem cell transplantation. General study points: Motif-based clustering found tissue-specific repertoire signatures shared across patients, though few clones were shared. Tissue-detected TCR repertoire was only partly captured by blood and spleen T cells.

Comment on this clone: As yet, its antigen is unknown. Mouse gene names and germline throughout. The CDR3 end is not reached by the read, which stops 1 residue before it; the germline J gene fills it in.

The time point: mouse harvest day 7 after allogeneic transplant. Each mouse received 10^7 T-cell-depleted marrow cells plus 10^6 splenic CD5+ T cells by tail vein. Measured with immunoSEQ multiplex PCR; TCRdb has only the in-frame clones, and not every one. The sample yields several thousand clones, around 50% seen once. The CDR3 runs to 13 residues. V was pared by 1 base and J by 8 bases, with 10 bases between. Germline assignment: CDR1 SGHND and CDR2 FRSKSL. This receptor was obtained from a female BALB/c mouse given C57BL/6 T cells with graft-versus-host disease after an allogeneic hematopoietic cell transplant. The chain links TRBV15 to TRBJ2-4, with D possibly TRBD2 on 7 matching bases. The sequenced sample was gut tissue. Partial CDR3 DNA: TGTGCCAGCAGTTTAGAAAGGGGGGGCACCTTGTAC. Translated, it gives CASSLERGGTLY. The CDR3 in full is CASSLERGGTLYF.